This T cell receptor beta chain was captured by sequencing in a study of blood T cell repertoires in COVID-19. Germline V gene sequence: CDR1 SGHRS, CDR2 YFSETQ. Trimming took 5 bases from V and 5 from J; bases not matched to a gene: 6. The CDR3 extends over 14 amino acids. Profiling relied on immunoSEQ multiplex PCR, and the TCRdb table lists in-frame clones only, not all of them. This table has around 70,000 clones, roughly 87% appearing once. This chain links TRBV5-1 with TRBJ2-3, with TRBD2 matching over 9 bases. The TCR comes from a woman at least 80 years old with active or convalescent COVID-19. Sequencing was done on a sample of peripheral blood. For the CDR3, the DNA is TGCGCCAGCAGAGAGGCTAGCGGGGTAGATACGCAGTATTTT. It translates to CASREASGVDTQYF.